The next 17 T cell receptor beta chains were all read from a single sample in a study of cytomegalovirus exposure and HLA in healthy donors. Some clones are missing from TCRdb's copy, which holds only in-frame ones; the method was immunoSEQ multiplex PCR. The top ten clones hold roughly 0.9% of a sample with around 94,000 clones, around 96% of them seen once. Sequencing used PBMCs. Receptors originate from a young woman in good health and CMV-seronegative.

This rearrangement joins TRBV15 to TRBJ2-1; D is perhaps TRBD2 (5 bases). This CDR3 contains 15 residues. Germline-derived CDR1 and CDR2 are LNHNV and YYDKDF (reference sequence). V lost 0 bases and J 9 bases, leaving 15 bases between the germline ends. The CDR3: CATSREGATVSEQFF. CDR3 bases: TGTGCCACCAGCAGAGAGGGAGCAACAGTTAGTGAGCAGTTCTTC.

The V and J genes are TRBV18 and TRBJ1-2; TRBD1 matches 8 bases. V was clipped by 0 bases and J by 8 bases; unmatched bases: 5. The CDR3 runs to 14 residues. The V gene's germline CDR1 is KGHSH and CDR2 LQKENI. CDR3 nucleotide sequence: TGTGCCAGCTCACCACCGAGCAGGGGGCACGGCTACACCTTC. Amino acids: CASSPPSRGHGYTF. Filled out from reference TRBV18 and TRBJ1-2, the complete variable domain reads NAGVMQNPRHLVRRRGQEARLRCSPMKGHSHVYWYRQLPEEGLKFMVYLQKENIIDESGMPKERFSAEFPKEGPSILRIQQVVRGDSAAYFCASSPPSRGHGYTFGSGTRLTVV.

This chain connects TRBV5-6 to TRBJ1-5, with D unresolved. The CDR3 extends over 16 amino acids. Trimming stripped 0 bases from V and 4 bases from J, with 14 bases between. Germline values: CDR1 SGHDT, CDR2 YYEEEE. Here the CDR3 DNA reads TGTGCCAGCAGCTTGGCCTTGGCCCCGGGAAATCAGCCCCAGCATTTT. Translation gives CASSLALAPGNQPQHF.

This clone was seen only once. This chain joins TRBV30 and TRBJ1-1; TRBD1 might be the D (6 bases). CDR1 and CDR2 (germline): GTSNPN, SVGIG (reference sequence). There are 14 residues in the CDR3. The V end lost 2 bases, the J end lost 0 bases, and 10 bases lay between the germline ends. CDR3 protein: CAWSSTGLNTEAFF. CDR3 in DNA: TGTGCCTGGAGTTCGACAGGTTTGAACACTGAAGCTTTCTTT. Supplemented by reference TRBV30 and TRBJ1-1, the full variable domain reads SQTIHQWPATLVQPVGSPLSLECTVEGTSNPNLYWYRQAAGRGLQLLFYSVGIGQISSEVPQNLSASRPQDRQFILSSKKLLLSDSGFYLCAWSSTGLNTEAFFGQGTRLTVV.

This clone was detected only once. The CDR3 region is CASSQRLAGSTDTQYF. CDR3 nucleotides: TGTGCCAGCTCTCAAAGACTAGCGGGAAGCACAGATACGCAGTATTTT. This rearrangement joins TRBV18 to TRBJ2-3, with 11 bases aligning to TRBD2. V trimming: 6 bases; J trimming: 0 bases; junction bases outside the gene matches: 5. Germline V lookup: CDR1 KGHSH, CDR2 LQKENI. The CDR3 has 16 amino acids.

This clone came up a few times. This chain uses TRBV5-1 with TRBJ1-4, with TRBD1 identical over 10 bases. CDR3 length: 15 residues. Germline CDR1 is SGHRS and CDR2 is YFSETQ. Trimming cost V 1 base and J 13 bases; bases outside gene matches: 10. The DNA of the CDR3 is TGCGCCAGCAGCTTGTCCGACAGGGGGCTTGGAAGACTGTTTTTT. Its protein product is CASSLSDRGLGRLFF.

This rearrangement joins TRBV29-1 to TRBJ2-3; possible D gene TRBD1, 6 bases. Germline loops: CDR1 SQVTM, CDR2 ANQGSEA. The CDR3 loop spans 15 amino acids. V gave up 5 bases and J gave up 0 bases, with 15 bases separating them. CDR3: CSVKGGAVSTDTQYF. The CDR3 DNA follows: TGCAGCGTTAAAGGGGGAGCTGTGAGCACAGATACGCAGTATTTT.

The rearrangement uses TRBV5-1 and TRBJ1-1; tentative D call: TRBD1 (6 bases). The CDR3 consists of 15 residues. V lost 0 bases and J 1 base, leaving 10 bases between the germline ends. Germline lookup yields CDR1 SGHRS and CDR2 YFSETQ. The CDR3: CASSLGGTSNTEAFF. CDR3 DNA: TGCGCCAGCAGCTTGGGGGGGACATCGAACACTGAAGCTTTCTTT.

The chain recombines TRBV4-2 with TRBJ2-7; a weak D match, TRBD1 (5 bases). CDR3 size: 15 residues. Trimming removed 0 bases at V and 1 base at J, with 10 bases between. CDR1 and CDR2 from the germline V gene are LGHNA and YNFKEQ. As DNA, the CDR3 is TGTGCCAGCAGCCAAGATCCACAGGCATCCTACGAGCAGTACTTC. This sequence encodes CASSQDPQASYEQYF.

V and J are TRBV6-4 and TRBJ2-3; 11 positions match TRBD2. The germline V gene has CDR1 MRHNA and CDR2 SNTAGT. V lost 4 bases and J lost 3; bases outside the gene matches: 0. The CDR3 is 14 residues long. The CDR3 sequence: CASSGTSGTDTQYF. DNA of the CDR3: TGTGCCAGCAGTGGGACTAGCGGGACAGATACGCAGTATTTT.

The chain joins TRBV19 to TRBJ2-3; 8 bases line up with TRBD1. V lost 4 bases and J lost 0; bases outside the gene matches: 3. The CDR3 covers 15 residues. In germline, CDR1 is LNHDA, CDR2 SQIVND (reference sequence). The CDR3 sequence is CASSTRQGSTDTQYF. CDR3 bases: TGTGCCAGTAGTACCCGACAGGGGAGCACAGATACGCAGTATTTT.

CDR3 in amino acids: CAAKVGPLGGELFF. The CDR3 DNA follows: TGTGCCGCCAAAGTTGGGCCCCTTGGCGGGGAGCTGTTTTTT. The V gene is TRBV7-2, the J gene TRBJ2-2; no firm D call. V was pared by 11 bases and J by 7 bases, with 20 bases between. This CDR3 comprises 14 residues. From germline, CDR1 is SGHTA and CDR2 FQGNSA. Using reference TRBV7-2 and TRBJ2-2 for the parts outside the CDR3, the full variable domain is GAGVSQSPSNKVTEKGKDVELRCDPISGHTALYWYRQSLGQGLEFLIYFQGNSAPDKSGLPSDRFSAERTGGSVSTLTIQRTQQEDSAVYLCAAKVGPLGGELFFGEGSRLTVL.

J is TRBJ1-1 and V is TRBV9; D is perhaps TRBD1 (6 bases). This CDR3 region has 15 residues. V was pared by 0 bases and J by 7 bases, with 16 bases between. Germline assignment: CDR1 SGDLS and CDR2 YYNGEE. In DNA, the CDR3 is TGTGCCAGCAGCGTAGGCGGGGGGCCTAATCGTGAAGCTTTCTTT. As protein: CASSVGGGPNREAFF.

The V call is TRBV7-2, the J call TRBJ2-1; D possibly corresponds to TRBD2 (7 bases). The CDR3 contains 14 residues. Germline CDR1 reads SGHTA; CDR2 reads FQGNSA. V gave up 4 bases and J gave up 6 bases, with 13 bases separating them. In nucleotides, the CDR3 is TGTGCCAGCAGCTCGGGGGGCCGGCGCAATGAGCAGTTCTTC. Its protein is CASSSGGRRNEQFF. Full variable domain (outside the CDR3, taken from reference TRBV7-2 and TRBJ2-1): GAGVSQSPSNKVTEKGKDVELRCDPISGHTALYWYRQSLGQGLEFLIYFQGNSAPDKSGLPSDRFSAERTGGSVSTLTIQRTQQEDSAVYLCASSSGGRRNEQFFGPGTRLTVL.

A single count supports this clone. This chain connects TRBV5-6 to TRBJ2-6; 9 nucleotides line up with TRBD1. CDR1 and CDR2 (germline): SGHDT, YYEEEE. The CDR3 spans 16 residues. After removal of 4 bases from V and 2 bases from J, the junction contained 4 bases not matched to a gene. This CDR3 reads CASSKDRGAGANVLTF. The CDR3 coding sequence is TGTGCCAGCAGCAAAGACAGGGGGGCTGGGGCCAACGTCCTGACTTTC.

The chain uses TRBV6-5 and TRBJ2-3; D ambiguous. Deletions cut 6 bases from V and 6 bases from J, with 10 bases between. CDR3 length equals 12 residues. In germline, CDR1 is MNHEY, CDR2 SVGAGI. The CDR3, as DNA: TGTGCCAGCAGACCTTCCCAGGATACGCAGTATTTT. This encodes CASRPSQDTQYF.

The rearrangement uses TRBV4-3 and TRBJ2-6; 7 bases are a match to TRBD1. The trim removed 3 bases at V and 2 bases at J, leaving 4 bases unmatched. The germline gives CDR1 LGHNA, CDR2 YSLEER. The CDR3 contains 16 residues. The CDR3 DNA reads TGCGCCAGCAGCCACCTAACAGGGGCTGGGGCCAACGTCCTGACTTTC. Its translation is CASSHLTGAGANVLTF.